This entry describes one TCR beta chain. Its antigen is not known. This sample was included in a study of OX40 agonist ivuxolimab in advanced cancers. Trimming cost V 4 bases and J 2 bases, with 10 bases left between them. Germline loops: CDR1 SGHTA, CDR2 FQGTGA. The CDR3 spans 14 residues. Here immunoSEQ multiplex PCR was the method, and the copy in TCRdb shows in-frame clones only, minus some. The data show more than 15,000 clones, over 75% seen once. Study conclusions and caveats: Expanded clones were, on average, more numerous in CD8+ T cells than in CD4+.

The chain carries TRBV7-3 and TRBJ2-3, with a possible D match to TRBD1 (5 bases). The sequence was obtained from an adult with an advanced solid tumor such as melanoma, head and neck, liver or kidney cancer. This specimen consisted of CD4+ or CD8+ T cells sorted from blood, obtained in a trial of the OX40 agonist ivuxolimab. The CDR3 reads CASSSTGYTDTQYF. DNA of the CDR3: TGTGCCAGCAGCTCCACAGGTTACACAGATACGCAGTATTTT.